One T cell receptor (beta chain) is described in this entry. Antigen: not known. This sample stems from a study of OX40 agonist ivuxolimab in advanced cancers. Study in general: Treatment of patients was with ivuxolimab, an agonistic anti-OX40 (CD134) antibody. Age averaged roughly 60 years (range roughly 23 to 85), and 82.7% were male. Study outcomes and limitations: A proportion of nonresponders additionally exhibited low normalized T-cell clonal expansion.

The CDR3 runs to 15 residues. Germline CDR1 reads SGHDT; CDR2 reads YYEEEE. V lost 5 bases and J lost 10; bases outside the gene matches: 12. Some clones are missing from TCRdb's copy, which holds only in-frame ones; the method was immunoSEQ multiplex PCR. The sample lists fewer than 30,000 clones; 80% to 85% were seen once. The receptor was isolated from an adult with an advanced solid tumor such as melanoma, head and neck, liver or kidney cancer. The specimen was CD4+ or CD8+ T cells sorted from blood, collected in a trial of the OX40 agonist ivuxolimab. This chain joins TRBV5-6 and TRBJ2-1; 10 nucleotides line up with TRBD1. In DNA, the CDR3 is TGTGCCAGCAGACGACAGGGGGCACCCGTGGCCGAGCAGTTCTTC. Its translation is CASRRQGAPVAEQFF.